This entry lists 4 T cell receptor beta chains sequenced from one sample in a study of cytomegalovirus exposure and HLA in healthy donors. PCR used 60 Vbeta primers and 13 Jbeta primers. Measured with immunoSEQ multiplex PCR; TCRdb has only the in-frame clones, and not every one. The sample comprises 100,000 or so clones, roughly three quarters of which are singletons, and 3.2% rests with the top ten. The sequencing input was PBMCs. The receptors come from a man under 40 in good health and CMV-seronegative.

This sequence joins TRBV5-1 and TRBJ1-1; D is uncertain. Per germline, CDR1 SGHRS and CDR2 YFSETQ. The CDR3 runs 13 residues. Deletions cut 4 bases from V and 4 bases from J, with 11 bases between. This chain's CDR3 is CASSGDPSTEAFF. In DNA, the CDR3 is TGCGCCAGCAGCGGTGACCCTAGCACTGAAGCTTTCTTT.

The rearrangement links TRBV6-6 to TRBJ2-7, with D possibly matching TRBD2 (6 bases). The CDR3 totals 16 residues. V was cut by 2 bases and J by 4 bases, with 18 bases left in between. Germline CDR1 reads MNHNY; CDR2 reads SVGAGI (reference sequence). CDR3 region: CASSYASSSSGYEQYF. The CDR3 DNA is TGTGCCAGCAGTTACGCATCTAGCTCCAGCGGGTACGAGCAGTACTTC.

Note on this clone: Additional DNA sequences in this sample encode the identical CDR3. The rearrangement links TRBV10-3 to TRBJ2-3; 7 bases match TRBD1. Germline V gene sequence: CDR1 ENHRY, CDR2 SYGVKD. This CDR3 region has 16 residues. Trimming cost V 0 bases and J 3 bases; bases outside gene matches: 6. DNA of the CDR3: TGTGCCATCAGTGAGTCTGGGACAGTCCGAACAGATACGCAGTATTTT. This codes for CAISESGTVRTDTQYF.

The chain has TRBV29-1 and TRBJ2-5, with TRBD1 matching 7 bases. V trimming: 7 bases; J trimming: 11 bases; junction bases outside the gene matches: 19. Germline V CDR1 and CDR2: SQVTM, ANQGSEA. This CDR3 region has 14 residues. CDR3 in amino acids: CSATITQTGSEQYF. The CDR3 DNA follows: TGCAGCGCCACGATCACCCAGACAGGGTCAGAGCAGTACTTC.